These T cell receptor beta chains were read from a single sample in a study of blood T cell repertoires in COVID-19. Method: immunoSEQ multiplex PCR; TCRdb's copy keeps in-frame clones and lacks some. This table holds 280,000 or so clones, over 85% found once. Sequenced sample: PBMCs or T cells enriched from blood (not recorded which). These TCRs come from a woman in her fifties or sixties who had been exposed to COVID-19. The CDR3 runs from the conserved cysteine through the conserved F or W. Fields, in order: CDR3 protein, CDR3 DNA, J gene, D gene, clone size, V gene. A D gene is named only where the DNA matches it firmly. The size entry is marked missing in some rows and otherwise reads once, few, many or a size class.

CASSLSRRTGEPQDTQYF TGTGCCAGCAGCTTGTCCCGAAGGACAGGAGAGCCACAAGATACGCAGTATTTT TRBJ2-3 TRBD1 . TRBV7-9
CASSVGLEGAGYTF TGTGCCAGCAGCGTAGGGTTGGAAGGGGCCGGCTACACCTTC TRBJ1-2 . . TRBV9
CASSYPTLGGYQETQYF TGTGCCAGCAGCTACCCTACCCTCGGAGGGTACCAAGAGACCCAGTACTTC TRBJ2-5 . . TRBV28
CASSLGGGVPSYNEQFF TGTGCCAGCAGCTTAGGCGGGGGGGTCCCGTCCTACAATGAGCAGTTCTTC TRBJ2-1 TRBD2 . TRBV7-9
CASSQTQGDYGYTF TGCGCCAGCAGCCAGACACAGGGGGACTATGGCTACACCTTC TRBJ1-2 TRBD1 . TRBV4-1
CSAQNYEQYF TGCAGCGCCCAGAACTACGAGCAGTACTTC TRBJ2-7 . . TRBV29-1
CASSLRGTTNEKLFF TGCGCCAGCAGCTTGAGGGGGACAACTAATGAAAAACTGTTTTTT TRBJ1-4 . . TRBV5-1
CATSDYNEQFF TGTGCCACCTCAGACTACAATGAGCAGTTCTTC TRBJ2-1 . . TRBV3-1/TRBV3-2
CASSDPGQGGGYTF TGTGCCAGCAGCGACCCGGGACAGGGTGGCGGCTACACCTTC TRBJ1-2 TRBD1 . TRBV7-9
CASSSDSAYQPQHF TGTGCCAGTAGTTCCGACAGCGCCTATCAGCCCCAGCATTTT TRBJ1-5 . . TRBV19
CATSRDPGQVGGDYEQYF TGTGCCACCAGCAGAGATCCGGGCCAGGTAGGGGGAGACTACGAGCAGTACTTC TRBJ2-7 . once TRBV15
CASSVGTANTEAFF TGTGCCAGCAGCGTAGGGACAGCCAACACTGAAGCTTTCTTT TRBJ1-1 TRBD1 . TRBV7-8
CASNPDRTGNTIYF TGTGCCAGTAACCCGGACAGGACGGGAAACACCATATATTTT TRBJ1-3 TRBD1 . TRBV19
CASRTTGASHNQPQHF TGTGCCAGTAGAACCACAGGCGCCTCCCACAATCAGCCCCAGCATTTT TRBJ1-5 . few TRBV19
CASSVAQGGNEQFF TGTGCCAGCAGTGTAGCACAGGGGGGTAATGAGCAGTTCTTC TRBJ2-1 TRBD1 . TRBV6-1
CASSWQGRVTDTQYF TGCGCCAGCAGCTGGCAGGGCCGCGTCACAGATACGCAGTATTTT TRBJ2-3 . once TRBV5-1
CASSQDPGGLNEQFF TGCGCCAGCAGCCAAGATCCGGGGGGGCTCAATGAGCAGTTCTTC TRBJ2-1 TRBD2 . TRBV4-1
CAWRAGFYEQYF TGTGCCTGGAGAGCGGGTTTCTACGAGCAGTACTTC TRBJ2-7 . once TRBV30
CASSFSGNTIYF TGTGCCAGCAGCTTCTCTGGAAACACCATATATTTT TRBJ1-3 . . TRBV12-3/TRBV12-4
CASSTPGLAAEQFF TGTGCCAGCAGCACTCCGGGACTAGCGGCTGAGCAGTTCTTC TRBJ2-1 TRBD2 . TRBV7-9
CATSPLDRGDGYTF TGTGCCACCAGCCCCCTGGACAGGGGGGATGGCTACACCTTC TRBJ1-2 TRBD1 . TRBV15
CASSLVGGGVANTDTQYF TGTGCCAGCAGCTTAGTAGGGGGCGGGGTAGCGAACACAGATACGCAGTATTTT TRBJ2-3 . . TRBV7-2
CASSPGINSPLHF TGTGCCAGCAGCCCCGGGATTAATTCACCCCTCCACTTT TRBJ1-6 . once TRBV7-2
CASSLTGSGNTEAFF TGTGCCAGCAGTTTGACAGGGTCTGGGAACACTGAAGCTTTCTTT TRBJ1-1 TRBD1 . TRBV28
CASSELAGEETQYF TGTGCCAGCAGTGAACTAGCGGGGGAGGAGACCCAGTACTTC TRBJ2-5 TRBD2 once TRBV2
CASSAFNSNSPLHF TGTGCCAGCAGCGCCTTTAACAGCAATTCACCCCTCCACTTT TRBJ1-6 . . TRBV9
CASFPGQGWDQPQHF TGTGCCAGCTTCCCGGGACAGGGATGGGATCAGCCCCAGCATTTT TRBJ1-5 TRBD1 . TRBV2
CASSLTGSRLTDTQYF TGTGCCAGCAGTCTAACAGGGTCTCGTTTGACAGATACGCAGTATTTT TRBJ2-3 . . TRBV2
CSVLSIYGYTF TGCAGCGTCTTGAGTATCTATGGCTACACCTTC TRBJ1-2 . . TRBV29-1
CASSPEEIGRGGREAFF TGCGCCAGCAGCCCTGAAGAGATAGGCAGGGGCGGAAGGGAAGCTTTCTTT TRBJ1-1 . . TRBV4-1
CAWSAGGRDNQPQHF TGTGCCTGGAGTGCGGGGGGGAGGGACAATCAGCCCCAGCATTTT TRBJ1-5 . . TRBV30
CASSQDGRAGIPDTQYF TGCGCCAGCAGCCAAGACGGTAGGGCAGGGATTCCAGATACGCAGTATTTT TRBJ2-3 . . TRBV4-1
CASSFYTAGGYGYTF TGTGCCAGCAGCTTTTACACGGCAGGTGGCTATGGCTACACCTTC TRBJ1-2 . few TRBV2
CASSSGQGRDYGYTF TGTGCCAGCAGTTCGGGACAGGGCCGAGACTATGGCTACACCTTC TRBJ1-2 TRBD1 . TRBV9
CALAGVEETQYF TGTGCCCTAGCGGGGGTGGAAGAGACCCAGTACTTC TRBJ2-5 TRBD2 few TRBV7-9
CASSQEVRDTQYF TGTGCCAGCAGCCAAGAGGTTCGGGATACGCAGTATTTT TRBJ2-3 . . TRBV4-2
CASSQDLAGGSDTQYF TGTGCCAGCAGCCAAGATTTAGCGGGGGGGTCAGATACGCAGTATTTT TRBJ2-3 TRBD2 . TRBV3-1/TRBV3-2
CASSSPGTRASYEQYF TGTGCCAGCAGTAGCCCCGGGACAAGAGCTTCCTACGAGCAGTACTTC TRBJ2-7 . . TRBV28
CASSFEAKQYF TGTGCCAGCAGCTTCGAGGCGAAGCAGTACTTC TRBJ2-7 . . TRBV7-9